This T cell receptor (beta chain) is from a study of shared clonotypes between healthy human individuals. Whole-study findings and limits: Having only a few donors restricted how much genetic and exposure-history diversity was captured.

CDR3 length: 15 residues. Germline lookup yields CDR1 MNHEY and CDR2 SVGAGI. Trimming stripped 6 bases from V and 10 bases from J, with 19 bases between. About this clone: The antigen remains undetermined.

Repertoires were generated with immunoSEQ multiplex PCR, while TCRdb's copy carries only in-frame clones and drops some. The table records 2 million to 2.5 million clones, nearly 97% of them present only once. This receptor was identified in a man aged 18 to 29 in good health. What was sequenced was naive CD4+ T cells sorted from blood. Subset of the sample: CD45RA+ positively selected. The chain carries TRBV6-5 and TRBJ1-6; D may be TRBD1 (5 bases). In nucleotides, the CDR3 is TGTGCCAGCAGCCGTCCCGGGACTGGGGGATCACCCCTCCACTTT. Amino acid sequence: CASSRPGTGGSPLHF.